A single sample is the source of the 28 T cell receptor beta chains below, sequenced in a study of T-cell reconstitution after alpha-beta-depleted transplantation in children. Preparation of the TCRbeta library used unique molecular identifiers. Each CDR3 protein gets one entry after TCRdb re-called the PCR reads with MiXCR. This sample has about 370,000 distinct CDR3 sequences; about a fifth occur once, and the top ten carry about 3.8%. This material consisted of PBMCs from the stem cell graft donor, taken from the stem cell graft. Every receptor here comes from a human donor who donated a stem cell graft to a child with acute myeloid leukemia.

The chain couples TRBV29-1 to TRBJ2-1; 8 bases agree with TRBD1. Germline trimming cut 3 bases from V and 2 bases from J; bases unmatched to any gene: 12. The length of the CDR3 is 17 residues. From germline, CDR1 is SQVTM and CDR2 ANQGSEA. DNA of the CDR3: TGCAGCGTTGAGGTTGGACAGGGCGTGTACCCCTACAATGAGCAGTTCTTC. It codes for CSVEVGQGVYPYNEQFF.

This clonotype came up many times. The V call is TRBV6-5, the J call TRBJ2-1; TRBD2 matches 8 bases. V shed 2 bases and J 10 bases; nucleotides not matched to a gene: 4. The CDR3 runs 13 residues. Looked up from germline, CDR1 is MNHEY and CDR2 is SVGAGI. The CDR3 sequence: CASSYKREWEQFF. The DNA for the CDR3 is TGTGCCAGCAGTTACAAGCGGGAGTGGGAGCAGTTCTTC.

The chain joins TRBV4-2 to TRBJ2-1; 12 nucleotides line up with TRBD1. The germline gives CDR1 LGHNA, CDR2 YNFKEQ. Trimming removed 3 bases from V and 6 bases from J; junction bases left unmatched: 6. The CDR3 is 16 residues long. In DNA form, the CDR3 reads TGTGCCAGCAGCCAGGTGGGACAGGGGGCTGTCAATGAGCAGTTCTTC. Translated: CASSQVGQGAVNEQFF.

This chain joins TRBV7-6 and TRBJ2-7; 9 positions match TRBD2. V gave up 7 bases and J gave up 4 bases; unmatched junction bases: 17. Per the germline V gene, CDR1 is SGHVS and CDR2 is FNYEAQ. CDR3 size: 17 residues. The CDR3: CASKPLPQSSGSYEQYF. CDR3 bases: TGTGCCAGCAAACCACTACCCCAGAGTAGCGGGAGTTACGAGCAGTACTTC.

This clonotype was counted a few times. The rearrangement uses TRBV3-1 and TRBJ2-1; 8 nucleotides align to TRBD2. With V trimmed by 2 bases and J by 6 bases, 15 bases remained unmatched. Germline V gene lookup returns CDR1 LGHDT and CDR2 YNNKEL (reference sequence). There are 18 residues in the CDR3. CDR3 amino acids: CASSQRLPGLGPSNEQFF. The CDR3 DNA is TGTGCCAGCAGCCAACGACTACCGGGACTAGGGCCCTCCAATGAGCAGTTCTTC.

This clonotype was recorded many times. The germline gene is not matched at one end of the junction; a read error may be the cause. The chain couples TRBV5-1 to TRBJ2-3; the D gene could be TRBD1 or TRBD2 (7 bases each). CDR1 and CDR2 from the germline V gene are SGHRS and YFSETQ. The CDR3 runs 12 residues. The DNA of the CDR3 is TGTGCCAGCAGGGGGGGAACAGATACGCAGTATTTT. Protein product: CASRGGTDTQYF.

This clonotype has just a few counts. This sequence joins TRBV3-1 and TRBJ1-6; 7 positions match TRBD1. This CDR3 spans 15 amino acids. Looked up from germline, CDR1 is LGHDT and CDR2 is YNNKEL (reference sequence). The ends lost 4 bases at V and 3 bases at J; junction bases unmatched: 3. The CDR3, as DNA: TGTGCCAGCAGCCCAGGGGACAGCTATAATTCACCCCTCCACTTT. It yields the protein CASSPGDSYNSPLHF.

This clonotype was seen a handful of times. The chain combines TRBV7-9 with TRBJ2-3; D perhaps matches TRBD1 (6 bases). The ends were cut back, 5 bases at V and 6 bases at J, with 24 bases in the middle. Germline V lookup: CDR1 SEHNR, CDR2 FQNEAQ (reference sequence). The CDR3 sequence is 17 residues long. The CDR3 loop is CASSPPGPGHRRDTQYF. The DNA for the CDR3 is TGTGCCAGCAGCCCTCCCGGCCCGGGACACAGACGGGATACGCAGTATTTT.

There are many counts of this clonotype. This chain links TRBV12-3 or TRBV12-4 with TRBJ2-5; a weak D match, TRBD2 (5 bases). The germline V and J ends were trimmed by 10 bases and 2 bases, with 8 bases remaining between them. CDR3 size: 11 residues. CDR3 in DNA: TGTGCCACTAGAGGGCAAGAGACCCAGTACTTC. The encoded protein is CATRGQETQYF.

This clonotype showed up just a few times. The chain combines TRBV29-1 with TRBJ2-1; the match to TRBD2 covers 13 bases. The CDR3 has 18 residues. Germline assignment: CDR1 SQVTM and CDR2 ANQGSEA. The ends lost 4 bases at V and 3 bases at J; junction bases unmatched: 12. The CDR3, as DNA: TGCAGCGTTGCACCTCGACCGGGACTAGCGGGGTTCTACAATGAGCAGTTCTTC. Protein product: CSVAPRPGLAGFYNEQFF.

The genes are TRBV3-1 and TRBJ2-3; D unclear. The ends were cut back, 8 bases at V and 3 bases at J, with 12 bases in the middle. Germline V gene data show CDR1 as LGHDT and CDR2 as YNNKEL (reference sequence). CDR3 size: 13 residues. The DNA of the CDR3 is TGTGCCAGCTCGTCTAGGGTGACAGATACGCAGTATTTT. Encoded protein: CASSSRVTDTQYF.

This clonotype showed up many times. The chain uses TRBV12-3 or TRBV12-4 and TRBJ1-5; tentative D call: TRBD1 (6 bases). The CDR3 covers 14 residues. Trimming removed 5 bases at V and 2 bases at J, with 10 bases between. CDR3 nucleotides: TGTGCCAGCAGTCTAGGGGGTGGCAATCAGCCCCAGCATTTT. It translates to CASSLGGGNQPQHF.

This clonotype appeared many times. The chain uses TRBV20-1 and TRBJ1-5, with D possibly TRBD1 on 6 matching bases. V was cut by 6 bases and J by 3 bases, with 12 bases left in between. The CDR3 runs to 13 residues. Germline loops: CDR1 DFQATT, CDR2 SNEGSKA (reference sequence). CDR3 DNA sequence: TGCAGTGCGATTAGACAGGACAATCAGCCCCAGCATTTT. Translating gives CSAIRQDNQPQHF.

About this clonotype: This could be a read error, since a much larger clone is one nucleotide away. The chain has TRBV20-1 and TRBJ2-5, with a possible D match to TRBD1 (6 bases). This CDR3 spans 13 amino acids. The V gene's germline CDR1 is DFQATT and CDR2 SNEGSKA (reference sequence). V shed 5 bases and J shed 2 bases, with 12 bases lying between them. Here the CDR3 reads CSALDRPQETQYF. In DNA form, the CDR3 reads TGCAGTGCTCTAGACAGGCCACAAGAGACCCAGTACTTC.

The chain combines TRBV20-1 with TRBJ2-5; the match to TRBD2 covers 9 bases. This CDR3 is 13 amino acids long. CDR1 is DFQATT, CDR2 SNEGSKA, per germline (reference sequence). Losses at the gene ends were 4 bases for V and 7 bases for J; bases not matched to a gene: 7. The CDR3 DNA sequence: TGCAGTGCTACTAGCGGGGAGCGAGGGACCCAGTACTTC. Its protein product is CSATSGERGTQYF.

The V call is TRBV5-1, the J call TRBJ1-2, with D perhaps matching TRBD1 (5 bases). This CDR3 is built from 13 residues. CDR1 SGHRS and CDR2 YFSETQ come from the germline V gene. CDR3 protein: CGDLGTPRAGYTF. The CDR3 DNA follows: TGCGGAGATTTAGGGACTCCTCGGGCTGGCTACACCTTC.

The table lists this clonotype with many counts. The chain has TRBV12-3 or TRBV12-4 and TRBJ2-3; D is unresolved. The CDR3 contains 12 residues. The V end lost 6 bases, the J end lost 6 bases, and 10 bases lay between the germline ends. In DNA form, the CDR3 reads TGTGCCAGCAGGATGAATTCTGATACGCAGTATTTT. This encodes CASRMNSDTQYF.

This clonotype was seen a few times. The CDR3 bases are TGTGCCAGCAGCCCACAGGGGACAGGGGGGACCCAGTACTTC. Its protein product is CASSPQGTGGTQYF. The chain joins TRBV7-8 to TRBJ2-5; TRBD1 matches 11 bases. V lost 5 bases, J lost 7 bases, and 6 bases stayed unmatched. CDR3 length: 14 amino acids. Germline V gives CDR1 SGHVS, CDR2 FQNEAQ.

This clonotype was seen only once. This chain links TRBV28 with TRBJ2-5, with TRBD2 matching over 10 bases. Unmatched junction bases numbered 8, after V lost 6 bases and J lost 4 bases. The V gene's germline CDR1 is MDHEN and CDR2 SYDVKM. This CDR3 has 15 amino acids. CDR3 residues: CASRSLAGESETQYF. CDR3 DNA sequence: TGTGCCAGCAGGTCTCTAGCGGGAGAATCAGAGACCCAGTACTTC.

The sample holds a few counts of this clonotype. The rearrangement joins TRBV7-9 to TRBJ2-3; the match to TRBD1 covers 7 bases. CDR3 length equals 16 residues. With V trimmed by 6 bases and J by 0 bases, 9 bases remained unmatched. Germline CDR1 SEHNR, CDR2 FQNEAQ (reference sequence). The CDR3 spells CASSPLRQGSTDTQYF. DNA of the CDR3: TGTGCCAGCAGTCCACTCCGACAGGGAAGCACAGATACGCAGTATTTT.

This chain links TRBV20-1 with TRBJ1-1; D not certain. Per germline, CDR1 DFQATT and CDR2 SNEGSKA (reference sequence). V was pared by 6 bases and J by 0 bases, with 8 bases between. This CDR3 comprises 12 residues. The CDR3 spells CSANHMNTEAFF. The CDR3, as DNA: TGCAGTGCGAACCACATGAACACTGAAGCTTTCTTT.

This clonotype has just a few counts. The chain recombines TRBV18 with TRBJ1-1, with a possible D match to TRBD1 (6 bases). CDR1 and CDR2 (germline): KGHSH, LQKENI. This CDR3 region has 16 residues. Trimming stripped 2 bases from V and 6 bases from J, with 19 bases between. CDR3 in amino acids: CASSPTTTGWMAEAFF. The CDR3 DNA is TGTGCCAGCTCACCAACTACCACAGGGTGGATGGCTGAAGCTTTCTTT.

This clonotype appeared a single time. The V call is TRBV7-3, the J call TRBJ2-1; D may be TRBD2 (6 bases). The V gene's germline CDR1 is SGHTA and CDR2 FQGTGA. Trimming took 5 bases from V and 0 from J, leaving 11 bases between them. The CDR3 sequence is 15 residues long. CDR3 nucleotide sequence: TGTGCCAGCAGCCCCCGACTAGGCTCCTACAATGAGCAGTTCTTC. Translation gives CASSPRLGSYNEQFF.

The gene calls are TRBV24-1 and TRBJ2-2; D might be TRBD1 or TRBD2, each matching 5 bases. The CDR3 has 14 residues. The V gene lost 4 bases and the J gene lost 6 bases, with 11 bases spanning the gap. The germline V gene encodes CDR1 KGHDR and CDR2 SFDVKD. CDR3 loop: CATSDPGRSGELFF. The DNA for the CDR3 is TGTGCCACCAGTGACCCGGGGCGCTCCGGGGAGCTGTTTTTT.

The gene calls are TRBV3-1 and TRBJ2-5; D unresolved. The V end was cut by 4 bases, the J end by 1 base, with 13 bases between. There are 15 residues in the CDR3. The germline V gene encodes CDR1 LGHDT and CDR2 YNNKEL (reference sequence). Written as DNA, the CDR3 is TGTGCCAGCAGCCTCACGGACGGGTTCCAAGAGACCCAGTACTTC. Its protein is CASSLTDGFQETQYF.

This clonotype was detected only a few times. The chain uses TRBV12-3 or TRBV12-4 and TRBJ2-2; a possible D gene is TRBD2 (5 bases). The CDR3 runs to 16 residues. Between the trimmed V and J ends, which lost 0 bases and 5 bases, there was a span of 13 bases. As DNA, the CDR3 is TGTGCCAGCAGTTTAGCGCTACTAGAGAGAACCGGGGAGCTGTTTTTT. Its translation: CASSLALLERTGELFF.

This rearrangement joins TRBV18 to TRBJ2-7; D is uncertain. CDR1 is KGHSH and CDR2 is LQKENI in the germline V gene. The CDR3 is 13 amino acids. V dropped 1 base and J dropped 3 bases, with 7 bases sitting between them. CDR3 loop: CASSPLGNYEQYF. As DNA, the CDR3 is TGTGCCAGCTCACCACTGGGCAACTACGAGCAGTACTTC.

This clonotype has ten or more counts. The rearrangement joins TRBV7-9 to TRBJ1-5; D uncertain. This CDR3 is 13 amino acids long. Germline V gives CDR1 SEHNR, CDR2 FQNEAQ (reference sequence). Trimming cost V 1 base and J 5 bases, with 6 bases left between them. Here the CDR3 reads CASSLGSDQPQHF. The CDR3, as DNA: TGTGCCAGCAGCTTAGGGAGCGATCAGCCCCAGCATTTT.